The rows below give T cell receptor beta chains drawn from one sample of a study of T cells in Graves' hyperthyroidism and ophthalmopathy. TCRdb used MiXCR to reprocess the multiplex PCR reads, holding one entry per CDR3 protein. The sample gives hundreds of thousands of distinct CDR3 sequences, under 15% of which show up once; over 8.5% is in the top ten. Sequenced sample: blood. The receptors derive from a woman younger than 30 with Graves' hyperthyroidism. The CDR3 runs from the conserved cysteine through the conserved F or W. Fields, in order: J gene, D gene, clone size, V gene, CDR3 protein, CDR3 DNA. A D gene is named only where the DNA matches it firmly. A clone size is listed for some rows: how often the clone was seen (once, few, many), or a class if it is expanded.

TRBJ2-3,TRBD2,NA,TRBV2,CASSLGYGTSGTFATDTQYF,TGTGCCAGCAGCTTGGGTTATGGGACTAGCGGGACTTTTGCCACAGATACGCAGTATTTT
TRBJ2-3,TRBD2,many,TRBV27,CASSFAGAPPDTQYF,TGTGCCAGCAGTTTCGCGGGAGCCCCCCCAGATACGCAGTATTTT
TRBJ2-1,NA,many,TRBV10-1,CASSEMRGAKNEQFF,TGCGCCAGCAGTGAGATGAGGGGGGCCAAGAATGAGCAGTTCTTC
TRBJ2-7,NA,NA,TRBV20-1,CSARDTLRGGFSYEQYF,TGCAGTGCTAGAGATACACTTAGGGGGGGGTTCTCCTACGAGCAGTACTTC
TRBJ2-3,TRBD2,many,TRBV7-4,CASSGSGGRGDTQYF,TGTGCCAGCAGCGGCAGCGGGGGCCGAGGAGATACGCAGTATTTT
TRBJ2-5,NA,many,TRBV2,CASSEADFQETQYF,TGTGCCAGCAGTGAAGCGGATTTTCAAGAGACCCAGTACTTC
TRBJ1-5,NA,many,TRBV6-1,CASSTTNNQPQHF,TGTGCCAGCAGTACTACAAACAATCAGCCCCAGCATTTT
TRBJ1-1,NA,many,TRBV27,CASRAGSPLTEAFF,TGTGCCAGCAGAGCCGGGAGCCCCCTAACTGAAGCTTTCTTT
TRBJ2-2,TRBD1,few,TRBV18,CASSRGTGDTGELFF,TGTGCCAGCTCCCGCGGGACAGGGGACACCGGGGAGCTGTTTTTT
TRBJ1-1,NA,many,TRBV6-1,CASSEAPPGPFRASTEAFF,TGTGCCAGCAGTGAAGCACCGCCAGGACCGTTTAGGGCGTCCACTGAAGCTTTCTTT
TRBJ1-1,NA,many,TRBV20-1,CTAHRVNTEAFF,TGCACCGCGCACAGGGTGAACACTGAAGCTTTCTTT